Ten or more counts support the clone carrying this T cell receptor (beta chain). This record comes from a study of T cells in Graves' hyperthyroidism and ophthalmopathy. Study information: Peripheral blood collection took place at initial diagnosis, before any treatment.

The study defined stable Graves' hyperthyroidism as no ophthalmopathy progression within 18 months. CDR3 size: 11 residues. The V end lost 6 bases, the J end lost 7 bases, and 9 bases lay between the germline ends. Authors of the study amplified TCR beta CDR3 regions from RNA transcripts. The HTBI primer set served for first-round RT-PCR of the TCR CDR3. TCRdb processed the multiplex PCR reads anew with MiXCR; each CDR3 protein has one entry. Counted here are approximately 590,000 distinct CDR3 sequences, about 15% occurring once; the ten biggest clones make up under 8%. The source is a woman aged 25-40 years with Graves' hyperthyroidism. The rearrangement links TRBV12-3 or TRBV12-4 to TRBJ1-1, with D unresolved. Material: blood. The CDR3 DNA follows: TGTGCCAGCAGATTTACAAATGAAGCTTTCTTT. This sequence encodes CASRFTNEAFF.